The present TCR beta chain was sequenced within a study of long-term antiretroviral therapy in people with HIV. Study observations and caveats: Repertoire dominance by clones expanded before ART was seen at all time points. Whereas controls had wider CDR3 length ranges, HIV repertoires had narrower ones. All blood samples came from the years 2004 to 2017, possibly under older ART regimens.

In the United States, treatment was given to all participants with HIV. As for this clone: The antigen remains undetermined.

The length of the CDR3 is 13 residues. This was the immunoSEQ v3.0 assay at survey level. Data came from immunoSEQ multiplex PCR; TCRdb stores just in-frame clones and leaves some out. The sample includes 15,000 to 20,000 clones, 79% of them seen just once. Sequenced material: unsorted PBMCs, taken 2.3 years after starting antiretroviral therapy. This clonotype was obtained from a middle-aged woman with HIV. This rearrangement joins TRBV12-2 to TRBJ2-7; the table's TRBD2 call for D was not verified on the DNA. TRBV12-2 is noted as a pseudogene. CDR3 bases: TGTGCAAGTTCCGCGTCGCCATCCTACGAGCAGTACTTC. Protein sequence: CASSASPSYEQYF.